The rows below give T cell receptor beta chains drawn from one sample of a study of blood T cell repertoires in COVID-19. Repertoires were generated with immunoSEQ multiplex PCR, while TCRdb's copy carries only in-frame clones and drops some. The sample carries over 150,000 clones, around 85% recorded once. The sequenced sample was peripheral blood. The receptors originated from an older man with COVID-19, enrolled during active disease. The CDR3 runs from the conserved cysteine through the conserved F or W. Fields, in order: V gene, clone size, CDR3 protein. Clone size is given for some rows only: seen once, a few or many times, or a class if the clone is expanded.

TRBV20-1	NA	CSARERRGYTF
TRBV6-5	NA	CASSEGGPIYNEQFF
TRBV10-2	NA	CASRGSRNSPLHF
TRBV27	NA	CASSLRWRTGGFTDTQYF
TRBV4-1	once	CARSLALGAGGAGELFF
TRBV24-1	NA	CATSDGGQREQYF
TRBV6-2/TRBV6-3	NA	CASSYPGTGSYEQYF
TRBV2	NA	CASDYPGDQETQYF
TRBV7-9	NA	CASSRGQGAFTEAFF
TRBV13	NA	CASSPKGTGNNEKLFF
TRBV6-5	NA	CASSRTGVRAQHF
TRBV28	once	CASSSKRYYNEQFF
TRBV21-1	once	CASSKKWTYRHYNSPLHF
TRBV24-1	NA	CATSDLITGNCNEQFF
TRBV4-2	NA	CASSRGDSTNEKLFF
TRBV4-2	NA	CASSQSDLRRDRGNEQFF
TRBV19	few	CASSSRGYSPLHF
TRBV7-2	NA	CASSLIGGNYGYTF
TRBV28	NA	CASSLPHEKLFF
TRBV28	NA	CASSSGGQGASDYGYTF
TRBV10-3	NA	CAISRRQGSYNEQFF
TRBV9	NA	CASSGWDNHFSTNEKLFF
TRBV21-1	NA	CASSKAAWTVSSYNSPLHF
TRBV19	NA	CASSGQAGDTQYF
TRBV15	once	CATSRGGVITSPLHF
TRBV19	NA	CASSIQQGLSYEQYF
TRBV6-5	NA	CASLGSGGARNEQFF
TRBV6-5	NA	CASRPGQTFNTEAFF
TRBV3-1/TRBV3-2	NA	CASSLNRVVGYTF
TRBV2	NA	CASSGPTGVDTQYF
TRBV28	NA	CASSMTGITYGYTF
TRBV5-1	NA	CASGGQETQYF
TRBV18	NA	CASSTTRTETQYF
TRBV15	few	CATSMDSYVEQFF
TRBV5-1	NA	CASRGGGATDTQYF